The text below deals with one T cell receptor beta chain. Its target is unknown. Germline V gene data show CDR1 as LNHDA and CDR2 as SQIVND (reference sequence). The V gene lost 2 bases and the J gene lost 2 bases, with 10 bases spanning the gap. The CDR3 sequence is 15 residues long. The data are from a study of T cell repertoires in cytomegalovirus infection. At the level of the study: Through public TCR beta signatures, both CMV infection and matching HLA type were indicated.

Study-wide findings and caveats: There were HLA-C-restricted CMV-specific TCR beta clonotypes dominating the ex vivo response. The study identified carriers of CMV plus the relevant HLA from cumulative public TCR beta family frequency.

Using its own MiXCR run on the reads, TCRdb lists one record per CDR3 protein. The sample contains approximately 350,000 distinct CDR3 sequences, about 35% of which appear only once. The chain carries TRBV19 and TRBJ1-5, with a tentative D call TRBD1 (6 bases). Sequenced here: cultured PBMCs, sampled from culture after CMV antigen stimulation. The clonotype comes from a human donor in good health (CMV status not recorded). Some clones in this sample may be carry-over from other donors' samples. CDR3 sequence: CASSIKGGGNQPQHF. CDR3 DNA sequence: TGTGCCAGTAGTATAAAGGGGGGGGGCAATCAGCCCCAGCATTTT. Supplemented by reference TRBV19 and TRBJ1-5, the full variable domain reads DGGITQSPKYLFRKEGQNVTLSCEQNLNHDAMYWYRQDPGQGLRLIYYSQIVNDFQKGDIAEGYSVSREKKESFPLTVTSAQKNPTAFYLCASSIKGGGNQPQHFGDGTRLSIL.